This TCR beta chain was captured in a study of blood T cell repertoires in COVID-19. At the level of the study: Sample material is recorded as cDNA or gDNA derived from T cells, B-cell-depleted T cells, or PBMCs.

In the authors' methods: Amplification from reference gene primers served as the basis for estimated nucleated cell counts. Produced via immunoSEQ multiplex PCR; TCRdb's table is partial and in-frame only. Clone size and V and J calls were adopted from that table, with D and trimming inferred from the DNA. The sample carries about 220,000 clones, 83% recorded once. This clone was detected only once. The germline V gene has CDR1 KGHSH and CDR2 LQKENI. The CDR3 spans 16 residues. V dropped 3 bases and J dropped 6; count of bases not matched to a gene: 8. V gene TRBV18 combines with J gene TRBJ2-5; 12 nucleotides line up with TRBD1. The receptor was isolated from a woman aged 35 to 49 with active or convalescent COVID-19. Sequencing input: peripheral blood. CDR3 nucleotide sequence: TGTGCCAGCTCACCTCCCGGGACAGGGGGCTCGAAGACCCAGTACTTC. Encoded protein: CASSPPGTGGSKTQYF.